The 32 T cell receptor beta chains given below trace back to one sample, sequenced in a study of early T cells in non-severe SARS-CoV-2 infection. TCRdb reanalysed the 5' RACE reads using MiXCR and keeps one entry per CDR3 protein. The sample consists of 70,000 to 85,000 distinct CDR3 sequences, less than 5.5% of them appearing once. The input for sequencing was whole blood, taken at baseline. These receptors all stem from an adult who was a healthcare worker with PCR-confirmed SARS-CoV-2 infection or an uninfected control (not recorded which).

This clonotype was seen ten or more times. The J gene is TRBJ1-6, the V gene TRBV12-3 or TRBV12-4, with a tentative D call TRBD1 (5 bases). Trimming removed 8 bases at V and 7 bases at J, with 24 bases between. This CDR3 has 17 residues. As DNA, the CDR3 is TGTGCCAGCTCCGGCCCGGGGGGAATCTTTATAAATTCACCCCTCCACTTT. It is translated as CASSGPGGIFINSPLHF.

Ten or more counts support this clonotype. This chain uses TRBV20-1 with TRBJ2-3; 10 nucleotides agree with TRBD2. CDR3 length: 14 amino acids. Germline V gene data show CDR1 as DFQATT and CDR2 as SNEGSKA (reference sequence). Unmatched junction bases numbered 4, after V lost 6 bases and J lost 1 base. CDR3 sequence: CSAPGTSGTDTQYF. The CDR3 region has the DNA TGCAGTGCCCCCGGGACTAGCGGCACAGATACGCAGTATTTT.

This clonotype was detected ten times or more. The chain has TRBV3-1 and TRBJ1-1; D is ambiguous. Germline values: CDR1 LGHDT, CDR2 YNNKEL (reference sequence). The CDR3 length is 13 residues. V was pared by 3 bases and J by 1 base, with 6 bases between. The CDR3 coding sequence is TGTGCCAGCAGCCAGGGATCGAACACTGAAGCTTTCTTT. This encodes CASSQGSNTEAFF.

This clonotype was seen a few times. The chain has TRBV6-1 and TRBJ1-1, with 7 bases identical to TRBD1. This CDR3 is 13 amino acids long. Germline V CDR1 and CDR2: MNHNS, SASEGT. V dropped 6 bases and J dropped 8; count of bases not matched to a gene: 9. The CDR3 region has the DNA TGTGCCAGCAGGGAGACAGGGCTCAACGAAGCTTTCTTT. Encoded protein: CASRETGLNEAFF.

The rearrangement joins TRBV27 to TRBJ2-3; 9 nucleotides agree with TRBD2. The germline CDR1 and CDR2 sequences are MNHEY and SMNVEV (reference sequence). This CDR3 region has 16 residues. V shed 5 bases and J 5 bases; nucleotides not matched to a gene: 11. CDR3 amino acids: CASSPYSGSVGDTQYF. CDR3 DNA: TGTGCCAGCAGTCCTTATAGCGGGAGCGTTGGAGATACGCAGTATTTT.

This clonotype was counted at least ten times. This sequence joins TRBV12-3 or TRBV12-4 and TRBJ1-1; 9 bases fit TRBD1. The ends lost 6 bases at V and 3 bases at J; junction bases unmatched: 8. The CDR3 has 15 amino acids. For the CDR3, the DNA is TGTGCCAGCAGCCCAGGACAGGGGTGGGACACTGAAGCTTTCTTT. Translated: CASSPGQGWDTEAFF.

This clonotype was seen at least ten times. The chain links TRBV12-5 to TRBJ2-1; maybe TRBD2 (5 bases). The CDR3 is 15 residues long. Deletions cut 0 bases from V and 6 bases from J, with 12 bases between. Germline assignment: CDR1 LGHNT and CDR2 FRNRAP. The CDR3 here is CASGLVLGSGNEQFF. The CDR3 nucleotides are TGTGCTAGTGGTTTGGTATTGGGGAGCGGCAATGAGCAGTTCTTC.

This clonotype was counted many times. V is TRBV29-1 and J is TRBJ2-6; perhaps D is TRBD1 or TRBD2 (5 bases each). The CDR3 contains 14 residues. Germline loops: CDR1 SQVTM, CDR2 ANQGSEA. V gave up 4 bases and J gave up 2 bases, with 9 bases separating them. CDR3 bases: TGCAGCGTTGTGCAGGGACCTGGGGCCAACGTCCTGACTTTC. This codes for CSVVQGPGANVLTF. Together with reference TRBV29-1 and TRBJ2-6, the CDR3 gives the full variable domain: SAVISQKPSRDICQRGTSLTIQCQVDSQVTMMFWYRQQPGQSLTLIATANQGSEATYESGFVIDKFPISRPNLTFSTLTVSNMSPEDSSIYLCSVVQGPGANVLTFGAGSRLTVL.

This clonotype has ten or more counts. V is TRBV10-3 and J is TRBJ1-1, with D unresolved. Germline loops: CDR1 ENHRY, CDR2 SYGVKD. The CDR3 is 13 residues long. Trimming removed 3 bases from V and 1 base from J, with 6 bases in between. The CDR3 is CAISEGGNTEAFF. The CDR3 DNA is TGTGCCATCAGTGAAGGCGGGAACACTGAAGCTTTCTTT.

Worth noting for this clonotype: The junction departs from germline at one end; a sequencing error may be responsible. The CDR3 loop reads CVSSLTARGDEKLFF. DNA of the CDR3: TGTGTCAGCAGTTTAACCGCCAGGGGAGATGAAAAACTGTTTTTT. The chain combines TRBV27 with TRBJ1-4; D might be TRBD1 (6 bases). The germline gives CDR1 MNHEY, CDR2 SMNVEV (reference sequence). The CDR3 extends over 15 amino acids.

This clonotype was observed at least ten times. The chain has TRBV20-1 and TRBJ2-7; D may be TRBD2 (5 bases). V was trimmed by 3 bases and J by 3 bases, leaving 12 bases between them. CDR1 is DFQATT, CDR2 SNEGSKA, per germline (reference sequence). There are 13 residues in the CDR3. In nucleotides, the CDR3 is TGCAGTGCTAGCCATACTAGTTACTACGAGCAGTACTTC. This translates into CSASHTSYYEQYF.

This clonotype was counted many times. This chain uses TRBV29-1 with TRBJ1-1; D gene unclear. The CDR3 has 11 amino acids. V was trimmed by 4 bases and J by 7 bases, leaving 10 bases between them. Germline V gene lookup returns CDR1 SQVTM and CDR2 ANQGSEA. CDR3 loop: CSVVRAGEAFF. CDR3 nucleotide sequence: TGCAGCGTTGTTAGGGCAGGTGAAGCTTTCTTT.

The sample holds a few counts of this clonotype. The chain links TRBV7-9 to TRBJ2-1, with D perhaps being TRBD1 or TRBD2 (6 bases each). CDR1 SEHNR and CDR2 FQNEAQ come from the germline V gene (reference sequence). The CDR3 consists of 12 residues. V shed 6 bases and J shed 8 bases, with 11 bases lying between them. Here the CDR3 reads CASRPGAYEQFF. In nucleotides, the CDR3 is TGTGCCAGCAGGCCGGGGGCCTATGAGCAGTTCTTC.

This clonotype was observed a handful of times. V is TRBV30 and J is TRBJ1-5; no clear D gene. Trimming removed 2 bases at V and 1 base at J, with 3 bases between. Germline V gives CDR1 GTSNPN, CDR2 SVGIG (reference sequence). The CDR3 is 12 residues long. DNA of the CDR3: TGTGCCTGGAGTAGAAGCAATCAGCCCCAGCATTTT. This translates into CAWSRSNQPQHF.

The table lists this clonotype with many counts. This chain uses TRBV6-5 with TRBJ1-3; D perhaps matches TRBD1 (6 bases). The CDR3 totals 16 residues. The V end was cut by 5 bases, the J end by 4 bases, with 18 bases between. Germline loops: CDR1 MNHEY, CDR2 SVGAGI. CDR3 sequence: CASSGIPGDRGNTIYF. In DNA form, the CDR3 reads TGTGCCAGCAGTGGGATCCCAGGGGACCGCGGAAACACCATATATTTT.

This clonotype was found many times. The rearrangement joins TRBV12-5 to TRBJ2-5; D perhaps matches TRBD1 (5 bases). The germline V gene encodes CDR1 LGHNT and CDR2 FRNRAP. The CDR3 is 15 amino acids. Trimming left V 7 bases short and J 5 bases short, with 20 bases between. CDR3 nucleotides: TGTGCTAGTGCGTGGGGCGGCTGGCCTGGTGAGACCCAGTACTTC. It specifies CASAWGGWPGETQYF.

The chain is built from TRBV9 and TRBJ2-2, with D perhaps TRBD1 (5 bases). This CDR3 spans 16 amino acids. V was pared by 6 bases and J by 0 bases, with 15 bases between. From germline, CDR1 is SGDLS and CDR2 YYNGEE. The CDR3 nucleotides read TGTGCCAGCACCAGGACAAGCCCCGCGAACACCGGGGAGCTGTTTTTT. Translation: CASTRTSPANTGELFF.

The CDR3 here is CASSPQAGGTYEQYF. The CDR3 DNA reads as TGTGCCAGCTCACCACAAGCGGGAGGGACCTACGAGCAGTACTTC. J is TRBJ2-7 and V is TRBV18, with TRBD2 matching 10 bases. CDR1 KGHSH and CDR2 LQKENI come from the germline V gene. V lost 1 base and J lost 2; bases outside the gene matches: 2. CDR3 length: 15 residues.

The rearrangement uses TRBV20-1 and TRBJ2-3, with 8 bases matching TRBD1. V was pared by 2 bases and J by 2 bases, with 6 bases of the junction left unmatched. Germline values: CDR1 DFQATT, CDR2 SNEGSKA (reference sequence). The CDR3 sequence is 15 residues long. CDR3: CSARRRDRPTDTQYF. CDR3 nucleotides: TGCAGTGCTAGACGGAGGGACAGGCCCACAGATACGCAGTATTTT.

The chain recombines TRBV4-1 with TRBJ2-2, with TRBD1 identical over 7 bases. With 4 bases clipped from V and 3 bases from J, the junction kept 14 bases outside the gene matches. The germline V gene encodes CDR1 MGHRA and CDR2 YSYEKL. This CDR3 has 18 amino acids. The CDR3 DNA is TGCGCCAGCAGCCGAAAAGGGACAGCCTCGGGCGACACCGGGGAGCTGTTTTTT. Amino acid sequence: CASSRKGTASGDTGELFF.

This clonotype has only a few counts. This chain uses TRBV6-6 with TRBJ2-2, with 9 bases aligning to TRBD2. V shed 8 bases and J 7 bases; nucleotides not matched to a gene: 8. The CDR3 spans 14 residues. Germline V gives CDR1 MNHNY, CDR2 SVGAGI (reference sequence). In DNA form, the CDR3 reads TGTGCCAGCCACAGCGGGAGGTATAGCGGGGAGCTGTTTTTT. It translates to CASHSGRYSGELFF.

This clonotype was seen repeatedly, ten times or more. The rearrangement links TRBV7-6 to TRBJ2-3, with 9 bases aligning to TRBD2. The CDR3 spans 15 residues. Unmatched junction bases numbered 10, after V lost 2 bases and J lost 10 bases. The germline V gene has CDR1 SGHVS and CDR2 FNYEAQ. For the CDR3, the DNA is TGTGCCAGCAGCTTATACAGCGGGAGGTTCAATCCGCAGTATTTT. It yields the protein CASSLYSGRFNPQYF.

This clonotype was found many times. J is TRBJ2-7 and V is TRBV7-9; 11 positions match TRBD2. The germline gives CDR1 SEHNR, CDR2 FQNEAQ (reference sequence). This CDR3 is built from 15 residues. The junction had 10 bases not matched to a gene; V was cut back by 7 bases and J by 5 bases. CDR3 bases: TGTGCCAGCAACCCTACTAGCGGGAGTAACCACGAGCAGTACTTC. Residues: CASNPTSGSNHEQYF.

V and J are TRBV27 and TRBJ1-2, with TRBD1 matching over 8 bases. V dropped 2 bases and J dropped 7; count of bases not matched to a gene: 12. The CDR3 length is 16 residues. The germline V gene encodes CDR1 MNHEY and CDR2 SMNVEV (reference sequence). CDR3: CASSLNSQGASVGYTF. The CDR3 DNA reads TGTGCCAGCAGTTTAAATTCGCAGGGGGCCTCTGTTGGCTACACCTTC.

The chain combines TRBV20-1 with TRBJ1-1; weak D call: TRBD1 (5 bases). This CDR3 has 19 residues. Germline V lookup: CDR1 DFQATT, CDR2 SNEGSKA (reference sequence). The V end lost 0 bases, the J end lost 0 bases, and 23 bases lay between the germline ends. The DNA for the CDR3 is TGCAGTGCTAGAGACGAGGGCCGCGGGAGGGGAAGAATGAACACTGAAGCTTTCTTT. This gives the protein CSARDEGRGRGRMNTEAFF.

In regard to this clonotype: A much larger clonotype is one base distant, so this may be a read error. Given the absence of the conserved phenylalanine or tryptophan at the CDR3 end, a read error is likely. The V and J genes are TRBV14 and TRBJ2-1; 8 bases are a match to TRBD2. CDR3 size: 16 residues. The junction had 5 bases not matched to a gene; V was cut back by 0 bases and J by 4 bases. Germline loops: CDR1 SGHDN, CDR2 FVKESK. The CDR3 sequence is CASSQDSGGLYNEQFY. CDR3 sequence (DNA): TGTGCCAGCAGCCAAGATTCGGGGGGGCTGTACAATGAGCAGTTCTAC.

This clonotype appeared a few times. The CDR3: CASSFRRSNYGYTF. The CDR3 DNA reads as TGTGCCAGCAGTTTTCGGCGGAGCAACTATGGCTACACCTTC. The chain couples TRBV28 to TRBJ1-2; D gene unclear. Germline-derived CDR1 and CDR2 are MDHEN and SYDVKM. This CDR3 contains 14 residues. The V end lost 3 bases, the J end lost 2 bases, and 10 bases lay between the germline ends.

The chain recombines TRBV29-1 with TRBJ2-7; 15 positions match TRBD2. After removal of 1 base from V and 5 bases from J, the junction contained 0 bases not matched to a gene. CDR1 and CDR2 from the germline V gene are SQVTM and ANQGSEA. The CDR3 has 14 amino acids. CDR3 sequence reads: CSVEGTSGRDEQYF. In DNA, the CDR3 is TGCAGCGTTGAAGGGACTAGCGGGAGGGACGAGCAGTACTTC.

This clonotype was counted only a few times. This chain links TRBV30 with TRBJ2-7; 7 nucleotides align to TRBD1. The V gene's germline CDR1 is GTSNPN and CDR2 SVGIG (reference sequence). This CDR3 comprises 15 residues. J gave up 7 bases and V 3 bases, and 15 bases lay outside the gene matches. In DNA form, the CDR3 reads TGTGCCTGGAGCCGCGGACAGGCGGCCCTCGGGGAGCAGTACTTC. This gives the protein CAWSRGQAALGEQYF. Full variable domain (missing parts from reference TRBV30 and TRBJ2-7): SQTIHQWPATLVQPVGSPLSLECTVEGTSNPNLYWYRQAAGRGLQLLFYSVGIGQISSEVPQNLSASRPQDRQFILSSKKLLLSDSGFYLCAWSRGQAALGEQYFGPGTRLTVT.

This clonotype was recorded at least ten times. The chain employs TRBV19 and TRBJ1-1, with a weak D call TRBD1 (5 bases). CDR1 is LNHDA, CDR2 SQIVND, per germline (reference sequence). V lost 9 bases and J 5 bases, leaving 13 bases between the germline ends. The CDR3 runs 12 residues. The CDR3 here is CASLVGGTEAFF. The CDR3 DNA follows: TGTGCCAGCCTGGTTGGGGGTACTGAAGCTTTCTTT. The variable domain in full, completed from reference TRBV19 and TRBJ1-1, reads DGGITQSPKYLFRKEGQNVTLSCEQNLNHDAMYWYRQDPGQGLRLIYYSQIVNDFQKGDIAEGYSVSREKKESFPLTVTSAQKNPTAFYLCASLVGGTEAFFGQGTRLTVV.

Remarks on this clonotype: A single base separates this from a much larger clone, so it may be a read error. The V and J genes are TRBV6-1 and TRBJ2-2; D is possibly TRBD2 (6 bases). The germline CDR1 and CDR2 sequences are MNHNS and SASEGT. The CDR3 length is 14 residues. DNA for the CDR3: TGTGCCAGCAGTGAGACTTCTCCCGCCGGGGGGCTGTTTTTT. Its translation is CASSETSPAGGLFF.

This clonotype has at least ten counts. J is TRBJ2-5 and V is TRBV5-1; 8 nucleotides line up with TRBD2. V was clipped by 0 bases and J by 2 bases; unmatched bases: 6. The V gene's germline CDR1 is SGHRS and CDR2 YFSETQ. The CDR3 runs 16 residues. DNA of the CDR3: TGCGCCAGCAGCTTGGTAGCGGGGCCAGTTCAAGAGACCCAGTACTTC. This sequence encodes CASSLVAGPVQETQYF.